This T cell receptor beta chain was sequenced in a study of technical replicates of blood from a few donors (dated by TCRdb to the late 2010s). Library generation was performed with the immunoSEQ multiplex PCR assay. TCRdb retrieved this table from immuneACCESS and kept in-frame rearrangements only. Not all clones are present; in checked studies, unresolved V genes account for under half, and no reason is known for the remainder. In all, the sample holds around 92,000 clones, and about 95% of those were seen once. The ten largest clones capture around 0.21% of the sample. On this clone itself: The antigen it recognizes is unknown. No base qualities exist here, and no much larger clone lies one base off it.

Sequencing used T cells isolated from PBMCs. The receptor was derived from a human donor in good health.

The DNA sequence is TGCAGCGCTAGCGGGAGGGACAATGAGCAGTTCTTC. Its protein reads: CSASGRDNEQFF. The V and J genes are TRBV29-1 and TRBJ2-1; 12 of the junction bases match TRBD2. Here V drops 7 bases and J drops 5 bases, and the junction holds 0 bases not matched to any gene. The CDR1 and CDR2 encoded by the germline V gene are SQVTM and ANQGSEA. From cysteine to phenylalanine, the CDR3 is 12 amino acids long. Only the CDR3 DNA is retained, 36 bases long and in frame from the first base.